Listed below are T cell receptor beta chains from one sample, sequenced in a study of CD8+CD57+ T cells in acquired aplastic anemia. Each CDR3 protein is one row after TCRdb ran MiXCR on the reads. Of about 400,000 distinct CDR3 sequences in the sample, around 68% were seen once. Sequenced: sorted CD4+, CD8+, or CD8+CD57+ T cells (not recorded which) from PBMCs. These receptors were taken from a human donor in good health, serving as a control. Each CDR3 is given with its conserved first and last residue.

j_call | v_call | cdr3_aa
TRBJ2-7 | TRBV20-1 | CSARVGRAQGSYEQYF
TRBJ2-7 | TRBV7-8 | CASSRLAGEYNEQYF
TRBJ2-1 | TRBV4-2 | CASSQESGGPFNEQFF
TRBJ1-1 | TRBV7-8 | CASSRPGRGAFF
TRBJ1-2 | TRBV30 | CAFHREVGYTF
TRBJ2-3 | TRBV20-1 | CSARENGNTTQYF
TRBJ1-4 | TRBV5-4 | CASSGTPNEKLFF
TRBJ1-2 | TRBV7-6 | CASSQGQAGENTF
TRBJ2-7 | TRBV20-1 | CSACEVAVYEQYF
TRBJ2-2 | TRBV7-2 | CASSSPGGRELFF
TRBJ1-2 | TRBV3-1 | CASSPLRIGGYGYTF
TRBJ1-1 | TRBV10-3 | CAISGRDTEAFF
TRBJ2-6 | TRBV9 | CASINGTGVPGANVLTF
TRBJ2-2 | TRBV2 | CASRTPLNTGELFF
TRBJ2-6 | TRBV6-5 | CASSDVLGYSGANVLTF
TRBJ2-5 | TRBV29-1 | CSVEDRGRQETQYF
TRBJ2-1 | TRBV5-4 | CASSRDSSPATINEQFF
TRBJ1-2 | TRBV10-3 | CAIKDTGGSYGHSF
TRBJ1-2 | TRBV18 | CASSPGTGGDYGYTF
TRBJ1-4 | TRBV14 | CASSHLGLADNELF
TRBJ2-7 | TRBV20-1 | CSALRPTGTYEQYF
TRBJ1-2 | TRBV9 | CASSVDNPGSSYNTF
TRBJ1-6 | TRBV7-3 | CASSQGGGAHDHF
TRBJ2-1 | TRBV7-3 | CASSLTSGADGNTQFF
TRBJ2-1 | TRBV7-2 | CASSPRGLAFDEQFF
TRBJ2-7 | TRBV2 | CASKVQGNQPQYF
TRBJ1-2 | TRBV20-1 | CSAREQLTYGYTF
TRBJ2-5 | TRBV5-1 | CASSPEGRGVQETQYF
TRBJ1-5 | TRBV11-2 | CASSSQGLGQPQHF
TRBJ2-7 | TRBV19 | CASSIRASEAQHF
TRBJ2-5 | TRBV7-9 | CASSAWASVDTQYF
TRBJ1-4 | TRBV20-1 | CSARQTGSNEKLFF
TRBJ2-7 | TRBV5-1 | CAGSAGAPRGEQYF
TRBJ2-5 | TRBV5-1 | CASSLEWVRETQYF
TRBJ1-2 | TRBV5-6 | CASSLGQANYGYTF
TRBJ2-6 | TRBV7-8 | CASSPRPRGGQSSLVANVLTF